Each of the 27 T cell receptor beta chains below was sequenced from the same sample in a study of cytomegalovirus exposure and HLA in healthy donors. The study ran its PCR with 60 Vbeta and 13 Jbeta primers. This table comes from immunoSEQ multiplex PCR, and its TCRdb copy is limited to in-frame clones, with some not included. The repertoire holds 150,000 to 200,000 clones, with over 60% as singletons. Sequenced: PBMCs. Receptors originate from a woman between 40 and 55 years old in good health and CMV-seronegative.

By share, this clone ranks as medium-sized. The chain combines TRBV5-3 with TRBJ2-2, with 15 bases identical to TRBD2. TRBV5-3 is assigned to the ORF class and has an uncertain function. The CDR3 runs 18 residues. V trimming: 4 bases; J trimming: 5 bases; junction bases outside the gene matches: 9. The CDR3 sequence is CARSLLGTSGRFTGELFF. The CDR3 region has the DNA TGTGCCAGAAGCCTACTCGGGACTAGCGGGAGGTTTACCGGGGAGCTGTTTTTT.

V is TRBV4-1 and J is TRBJ2-3, with 7 bases identical to TRBD1. Germline loops: CDR1 MGHRA, CDR2 YSYEKL. J gave up 4 bases and V 1 base, and 5 bases lay outside the gene matches. This CDR3 contains 15 residues. DNA for the CDR3: TGCGCCAGCAGCCAAGCGGGGCAGGGGGCAGATACGCAGTATTTT. It specifies CASSQAGQGADTQYF.

The chain joins TRBV7-2 to TRBJ2-4; D might be TRBD1 (5 bases). V was shortened by 5 bases and J by 3 bases, with 20 bases between the two germline ends. Germline CDR1 reads SGHTA; CDR2 reads FQGNSA. This CDR3 spans 17 amino acids. CDR3 amino acids: CASSPPQGIGYKNIQYF. CDR3 sequence (DNA): TGTGCCAGCAGCCCACCCCAGGGTATTGGGTACAAAAACATTCAGTACTTC.

This CDR3 is CASSSGLAGTYNEQFF. The CDR3, as DNA: TGCGCCAGCAGCTCGGGACTAGCGGGAACCTACAATGAGCAGTTCTTC. V is TRBV5-1 and J is TRBJ2-1; TRBD2 aligns across 13 bases. The CDR3 has 16 residues. V lost 3 bases to trimming and J lost 2 bases; unmatched junction nucleotides: 2. CDR1 and CDR2 from the germline V gene are SGHRS and YFSETQ. The whole variable domain, filled in from reference TRBV5-1 and TRBJ2-1, reads KAGVTQTPRYLIKTRGQQVTLSCSPISGHRSVSWYQQTPGQGLQFLFEYFSETQRNKGNFPGRFSGRQFSNSRSEMNVSTLELGDSALYLCASSSGLAGTYNEQFFGPGTRLTVL.

The CDR3 here is CAITRGTAFYF. CDR3 DNA sequence: TGTGCCATTACGCGCGGGACAGCCTTTTACTTC. This chain uses TRBV6-1 with TRBJ2-7; tentative D call: TRBD1 (7 bases). With 10 bases removed from V and 13 bases from J, the gap between germline ends came to 20 bases. This CDR3 is built from 11 residues. Germline-derived CDR1 and CDR2 are MNHNS and SASEGT.

The chain uses TRBV19 and TRBJ1-4; 7 bases align to TRBD1. The junction had 11 bases not matched to a gene; V was cut back by 6 bases and J by 7 bases. From germline, CDR1 is LNHDA and CDR2 SQIVND (reference sequence). This CDR3 is 15 amino acids long. DNA of the CDR3: TGTGCCAGTAGGGTCGAGAGGGGGCTGAGTGAAAAACTGTTTTTT. This translates into CASRVERGLSEKLFF.

This clone has only one observation. The conserved closing phenylalanine or tryptophan is absent in this CDR3, likely reflecting a read error. The rearrangement joins TRBV27 to TRBJ2-7; TRBD2 matches 11 bases. There are 15 residues in the CDR3. V lost 1 base to trimming and J lost 5 bases; unmatched junction nucleotides: 4. CDR1 is MNHEY and CDR2 is SMNVEV in the germline V gene (reference sequence). The CDR3 region has the DNA TGTGCCAGCAGTTTATTAACTAGCGGGAGACACGAGCAGTACCTC. It specifies CASSLLTSGRHEQYL.

In its sample, this clone was seen once. V gene TRBV10-3 combines with J gene TRBJ1-5; D is unresolved. Germline V gene lookup returns CDR1 ENHRY and CDR2 SYGVKD. V was trimmed by 3 bases and J by 0 bases, leaving 9 bases between them. CDR3 length: 15 amino acids. CDR3 in amino acids: CAISERQLSNQPQHF. As DNA, the CDR3 is TGTGCCATCAGTGAACGACAACTTAGCAATCAGCCCCAGCATTTT.

The rearrangement uses TRBV2 and TRBJ2-1; the match to TRBD1 covers 7 bases. CDR1 SNHLY and CDR2 FYNNEI come from the germline V gene. With V trimmed by 6 bases and J by 8 bases, 13 bases remained unmatched. The CDR3 has 15 residues. The CDR3 DNA sequence: TGTGCCAGCAGCCCAGGGGGTTTTACTGGCGATGAGCAGTTCTTC. Its protein is CASSPGGFTGDEQFF.

V and J are TRBV27 and TRBJ2-1; weak D call: TRBD2 (5 bases). Trimming cost V 6 bases and J 5 bases, with 11 bases left between them. The CDR3 totals 13 residues. Per the germline V gene, CDR1 is MNHEY and CDR2 is SMNVEV (reference sequence). The CDR3 sequence: CASRYSGNNEQFF. CDR3 nucleotide sequence: TGTGCCAGCAGATACAGCGGCAACAATGAGCAGTTCTTC.

This clone has just a few counts. V is TRBV5-1 and J is TRBJ1-1; D is undetermined. Germline V gene sequence: CDR1 SGHRS, CDR2 YFSETQ. V lost 0 bases and J lost 3, with 9 bases in between. This CDR3 contains 14 residues. The CDR3 sequence: CASSLVGEDTEAFF. The DNA for the CDR3 is TGCGCCAGCAGCTTGGTCGGGGAGGACACTGAAGCTTTCTTT.

The chain links TRBV19 to TRBJ2-3; tentatively, D is TRBD2 (5 bases). This CDR3 spans 14 amino acids. V was pared by 5 bases and J by 4 bases, with 13 bases between. Germline V gives CDR1 LNHDA, CDR2 SQIVND (reference sequence). CDR3 region: CASSLTGSADTQYF. The CDR3 DNA sequence: TGTGCCAGTAGTCTGACGGGGAGCGCAGATACGCAGTATTTT.

This clone turned up a few times. The chain is built from TRBV12-5 and TRBJ2-1; D ambiguous. V was cut by 7 bases and J by 2 bases, with 12 bases left in between. Germline V gene sequence: CDR1 LGHNT, CDR2 FRNRAP. The CDR3 runs to 14 residues. In DNA, the CDR3 is TGTGCTAGTGCCTTTCGAGGCACCTACAATGAGCAGTTCTTC. Translation gives CASAFRGTYNEQFF.

The gene calls are TRBV6-1 and TRBJ1-1; 9 bases agree with TRBD1. CDR1 MNHNS and CDR2 SASEGT come from the germline V gene. The CDR3 covers 16 residues. V was clipped by 4 bases and J by 11 bases; unmatched bases: 17. CDR3 region: CASSAVLQGAVARAFF. CDR3 in DNA: TGTGCCAGCAGTGCCGTCTTACAGGGGGCTGTGGCTCGGGCTTTCTTT.

The rearrangement links TRBV2 to TRBJ2-5; 15 positions agree with TRBD2. Losses at the gene ends were 5 bases for V and 5 bases for J; bases not matched to a gene: 9. The CDR3 totals 17 residues. Germline V gives CDR1 SNHLY, CDR2 FYNNEI. CDR3 nucleotide sequence: TGTGCCAGCAGTAGGACTAGCGGGAGGGCCGGAACGGAGACCCAGTACTTC. Translated: CASSRTSGRAGTETQYF.

The chain couples TRBV30 to TRBJ1-1; D is possibly TRBD1 (5 bases). Germline V gives CDR1 GTSNPN, CDR2 SVGIG (reference sequence). The V end lost 2 bases, the J end lost 7 bases, and 23 bases lay between the germline ends. The CDR3 runs 16 residues. The CDR3 DNA sequence: TGTGCCTGGAGTACCCGAGGCCTGTCAGGGTATGGTGAAGCTTTCTTT. This translates into CAWSTRGLSGYGEAFF.

The sample holds one count of this clone. The chain employs TRBV11-3 and TRBJ2-5, with a tentative D call TRBD1 (7 bases). This CDR3 is 14 amino acids long. Germline V gene data show CDR1 as SGHNT and CDR2 as YENEEA. V was pared by 4 bases and J by 2 bases, with 11 bases between. As DNA, the CDR3 is TGTGCCAGCAGCTCCAGGGGGACTCAAGAGACCCAGTACTTC. This gives the protein CASSSRGTQETQYF.

This clone was recorded once. The chain uses TRBV6-5 and TRBJ1-2; D is undetermined. CDR1 is MNHEY, CDR2 SVGAGI, per germline. The CDR3 extends over 15 amino acids. The V gene lost 0 bases and the J gene lost 4 bases, with 12 bases spanning the gap. CDR3 sequence reads: CASSYSAIQAYGYTF. DNA of the CDR3: TGTGCCAGCAGTTACTCGGCCATTCAGGCCTATGGCTACACCTTC.

The J gene is TRBJ2-7, the V gene TRBV27; D unresolved. The V end was cut by 4 bases, the J end by 0 bases, with 10 bases between. The CDR3 is made up of 14 amino acids. Looked up from germline, CDR1 is MNHEY and CDR2 is SMNVEV (reference sequence). CDR3 DNA sequence: TGTGCCAGCAGTTCCAAATCGAGCTCCTACGAGCAGTACTTC. Translated: CASSSKSSSYEQYF.

V gene TRBV2 combines with J gene TRBJ2-6, with 10 positions matching TRBD1. Germline CDR1 and CDR2: SNHLY and FYNNEI. The length of the CDR3 is 16 residues. With V trimmed by 7 bases and J by 4 bases, 7 bases remained unmatched. The CDR3 DNA sequence: TGTGCCAGCACACCGGGACAGGGGAGGGGGGCCAACGTCCTGACTTTC. Translation gives CASTPGQGRGANVLTF.

This rearrangement joins TRBV19 to TRBJ1-5, with D maybe TRBD1 (5 bases). Trimming stripped 11 bases from V and 0 bases from J, with 14 bases between. Germline CDR1 and CDR2: LNHDA and SQIVND (reference sequence). The CDR3 is made up of 14 amino acids. The DNA for the CDR3 is TGTGCCGGGGGGGATTTTTATAGCAATCAGCCCCAGCATTTT. Its protein is CAGGDFYSNQPQHF.

The J gene is TRBJ1-2, the V gene TRBV7-2; D is unclear. The CDR3 has 11 amino acids. The V gene lost 5 bases and the J gene lost 7 bases, with 8 bases spanning the gap. The germline V gene has CDR1 SGHTA and CDR2 FQGNSA. As DNA, the CDR3 is TGTGCCAGCAGCGAGATGAGTGGCTACACCTTC. Translating gives CASSEMSGYTF.

V usage is TRBV19 and J usage is TRBJ2-3, with 8 bases identical to TRBD2. CDR3 length equals 15 residues. In germline, CDR1 is LNHDA, CDR2 SQIVND (reference sequence). V was pared by 6 bases and J by 1 base, with 6 bases of the junction left unmatched. For the CDR3, the DNA is TGTGCCAGTAGAGAGTTAGCGGGGCGCACAGATACGCAGTATTTT. It encodes CASRELAGRTDTQYF. Full variable domain (rest looked up from reference TRBV19 and TRBJ2-3): DGGITQSPKYLFRKEGQNVTLSCEQNLNHDAMYWYRQDPGQGLRLIYYSQIVNDFQKGDIAEGYSVSREKKESFPLTVTSAQKNPTAFYLCASRELAGRTDTQYFGPGTRLTVL.

This clone was counted once. As DNA, the CDR3 is TGTGCCAGCACCGGTGCGGGGGTTGTAAATGAGCAGTTCTTC. Translated: CASTGAGVVNEQFF. The chain has TRBV11-3 and TRBJ2-1; 7 bases align to TRBD2. V dropped 7 bases and J dropped 7; count of bases not matched to a gene: 10. This CDR3 has 14 residues. Looked up from germline, CDR1 is SGHNT and CDR2 is YENEEA.

The chain is built from TRBV27 and TRBJ2-7; TRBD2 agrees at 11 bases. V shed 6 bases and J 12 bases; nucleotides not matched to a gene: 13. The CDR3 is 14 amino acids. From germline, CDR1 is MNHEY and CDR2 SMNVEV (reference sequence). The CDR3 loop is CASRTVPGLAVVYF. CDR3 coding DNA: TGTGCCAGCAGAACCGTCCCGGGACTAGCGGTGGTGTACTTC.

The chain joins TRBV5-5 to TRBJ2-7; TRBD1 agrees at 7 bases. J gave up 3 bases and V 4 bases, and 7 bases lay outside the gene matches. Per the germline V gene, CDR1 is SGHKS and CDR2 is YYEKEE (reference sequence). The CDR3 contains 14 residues. CDR3 in DNA: TGTGCCAGCAGCCCCGGACAGGTGATCTACGAGCAGTACTTC. Its protein is CASSPGQVIYEQYF.

In its sample, this clone was seen a few times. This CDR3 is CASSQTGGDEQFF. CDR3 nucleotides: TGTGCCAGCAGCCAGACAGGGGGCGATGAGCAGTTCTTC. The V gene is TRBV14, the J gene TRBJ2-1, with 10 bases aligning to TRBD1. The CDR3 is 13 residues long. Trimming took 3 bases from V and 8 from J; bases not matched to a gene: 1. The germline CDR1 and CDR2 sequences are SGHDN and FVKESK.